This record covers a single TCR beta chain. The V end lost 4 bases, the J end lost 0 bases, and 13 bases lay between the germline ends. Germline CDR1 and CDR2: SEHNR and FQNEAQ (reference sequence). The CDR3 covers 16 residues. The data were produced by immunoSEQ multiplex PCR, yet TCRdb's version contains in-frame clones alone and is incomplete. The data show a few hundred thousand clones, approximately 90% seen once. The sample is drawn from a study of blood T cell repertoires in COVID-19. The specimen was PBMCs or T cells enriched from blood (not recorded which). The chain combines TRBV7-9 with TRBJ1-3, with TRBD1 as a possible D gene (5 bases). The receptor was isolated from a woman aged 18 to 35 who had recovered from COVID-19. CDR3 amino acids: CASSSFKGPSGNTIYF. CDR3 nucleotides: TGTGCCAGCAGCTCCTTTAAGGGGCCCTCTGGAAACACCATATATTTT.